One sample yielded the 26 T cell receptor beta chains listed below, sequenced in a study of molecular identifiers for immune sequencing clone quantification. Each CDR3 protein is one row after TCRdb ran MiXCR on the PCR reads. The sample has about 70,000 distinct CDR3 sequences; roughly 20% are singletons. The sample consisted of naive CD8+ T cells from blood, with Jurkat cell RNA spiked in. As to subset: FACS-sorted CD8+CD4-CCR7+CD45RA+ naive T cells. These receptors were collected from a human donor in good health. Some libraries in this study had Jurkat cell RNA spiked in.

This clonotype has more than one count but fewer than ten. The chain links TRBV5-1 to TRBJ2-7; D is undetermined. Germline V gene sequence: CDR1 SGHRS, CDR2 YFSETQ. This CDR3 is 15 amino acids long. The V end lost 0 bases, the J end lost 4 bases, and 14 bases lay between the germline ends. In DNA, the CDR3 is TGCGCCAGCAGCTTGGCCGGATCGCATTTTTACGAGCAGTACTTC. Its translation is CASSLAGSHFYEQYF. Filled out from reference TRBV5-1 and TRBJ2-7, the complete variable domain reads KAGVTQTPRYLIKTRGQQVTLSCSPISGHRSVSWYQQTPGQGLQFLFEYFSETQRNKGNFPGRFSGRQFSNSRSEMNVSTLELGDSALYLCASSLAGSHFYEQYFGPGTRLTVT.

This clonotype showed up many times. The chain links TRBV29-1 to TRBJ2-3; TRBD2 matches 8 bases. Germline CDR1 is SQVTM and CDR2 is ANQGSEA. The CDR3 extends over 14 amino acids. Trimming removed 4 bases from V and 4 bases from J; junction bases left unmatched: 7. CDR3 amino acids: CSVVFREGPDTQYF. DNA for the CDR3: TGCAGCGTTGTATTTCGGGAGGGCCCAGATACGCAGTATTTT.

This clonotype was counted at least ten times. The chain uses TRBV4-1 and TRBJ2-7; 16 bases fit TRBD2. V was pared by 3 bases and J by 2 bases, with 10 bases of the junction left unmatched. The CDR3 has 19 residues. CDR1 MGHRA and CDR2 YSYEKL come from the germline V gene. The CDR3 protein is CASSHLPGLAGGPAYEQYF. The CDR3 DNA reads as TGCGCCAGCAGCCACCTACCGGGACTAGCGGGAGGGCCCGCCTACGAGCAGTACTTC.

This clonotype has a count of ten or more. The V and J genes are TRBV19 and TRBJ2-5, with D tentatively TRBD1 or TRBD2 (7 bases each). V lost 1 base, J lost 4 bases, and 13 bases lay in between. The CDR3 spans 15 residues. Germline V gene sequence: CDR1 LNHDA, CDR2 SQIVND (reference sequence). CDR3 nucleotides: TGTGCCAGTAGTATAGGTGGCAGGGGGGGAGAGACCCAGTACTTC. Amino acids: CASSIGGRGGETQYF.

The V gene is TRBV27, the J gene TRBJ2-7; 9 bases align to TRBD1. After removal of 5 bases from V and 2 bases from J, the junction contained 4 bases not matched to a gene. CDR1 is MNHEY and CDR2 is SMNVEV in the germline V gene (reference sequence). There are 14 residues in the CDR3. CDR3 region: CASSGTGFPYEQYF. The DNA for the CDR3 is TGTGCCAGCAGTGGGACAGGGTTCCCCTACGAGCAGTACTTC.

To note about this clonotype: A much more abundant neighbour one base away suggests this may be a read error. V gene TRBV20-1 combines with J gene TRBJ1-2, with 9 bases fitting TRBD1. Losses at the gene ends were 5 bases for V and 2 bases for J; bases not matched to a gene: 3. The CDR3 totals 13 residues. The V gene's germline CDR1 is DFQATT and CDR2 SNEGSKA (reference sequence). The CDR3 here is CSASTGGNYGYTF. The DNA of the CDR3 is TGCAGTGCTTCGACAGGGGGGAACTATGGCTACACCTTC.

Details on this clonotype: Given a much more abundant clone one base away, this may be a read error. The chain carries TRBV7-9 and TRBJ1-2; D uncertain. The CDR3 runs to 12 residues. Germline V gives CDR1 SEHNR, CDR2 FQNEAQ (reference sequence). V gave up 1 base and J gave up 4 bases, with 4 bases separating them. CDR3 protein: CASSLVSYGYTF. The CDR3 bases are TGTGCCAGCAGCTTAGTTAGCTATGGCTACACCTTC.

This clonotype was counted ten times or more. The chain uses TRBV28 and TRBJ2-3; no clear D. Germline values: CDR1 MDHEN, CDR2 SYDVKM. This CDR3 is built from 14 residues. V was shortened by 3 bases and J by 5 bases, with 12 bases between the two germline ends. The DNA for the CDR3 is TGTGCCAGCAGTTTTGGTCCGCTCGGAGATACGCAGTATTTT. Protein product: CASSFGPLGDTQYF.

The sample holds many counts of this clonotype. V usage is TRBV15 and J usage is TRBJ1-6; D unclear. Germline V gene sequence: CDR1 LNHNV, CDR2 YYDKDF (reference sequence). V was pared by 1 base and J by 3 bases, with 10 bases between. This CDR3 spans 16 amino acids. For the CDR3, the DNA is TGTGCCACCAGCAGAGCTACACACATCTATAATTCACCCCTCCACTTT. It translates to CATSRATHIYNSPLHF.

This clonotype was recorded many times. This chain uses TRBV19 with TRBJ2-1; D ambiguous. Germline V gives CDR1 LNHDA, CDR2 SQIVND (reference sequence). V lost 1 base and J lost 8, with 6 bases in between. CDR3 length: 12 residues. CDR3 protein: CASSIAWDEQFF. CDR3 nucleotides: TGTGCCAGTAGTATAGCGTGGGATGAGCAGTTCTTC.

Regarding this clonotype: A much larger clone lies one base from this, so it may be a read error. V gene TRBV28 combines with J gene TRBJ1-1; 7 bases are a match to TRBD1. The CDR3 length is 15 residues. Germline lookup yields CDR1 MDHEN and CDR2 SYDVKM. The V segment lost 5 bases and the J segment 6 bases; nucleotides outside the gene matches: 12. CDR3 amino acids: CASSPDTGANAEAFF. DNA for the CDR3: TGTGCCAGCAGTCCAGATACAGGGGCCAACGCTGAAGCTTTCTTT.

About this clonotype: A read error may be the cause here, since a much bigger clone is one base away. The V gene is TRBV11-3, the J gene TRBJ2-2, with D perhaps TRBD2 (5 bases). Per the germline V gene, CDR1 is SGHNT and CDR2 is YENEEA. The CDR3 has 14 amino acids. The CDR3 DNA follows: TGTGCCAGCAGGAGCCCACTGAGGACCGGGAAGCTGTTTTTT. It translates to CASRSPLRTGKLFF. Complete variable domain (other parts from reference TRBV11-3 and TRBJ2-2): EAGVVQSPRYKIIEKKQPVAFWCNPISGHNTLYWYLQNLGQGPELLIRYENEEAVDDSQLPKDRFSAERLKGVDSTLKIQPAELGDSAVYLCASRSPLRTGKLFFGEGSRLTVL.

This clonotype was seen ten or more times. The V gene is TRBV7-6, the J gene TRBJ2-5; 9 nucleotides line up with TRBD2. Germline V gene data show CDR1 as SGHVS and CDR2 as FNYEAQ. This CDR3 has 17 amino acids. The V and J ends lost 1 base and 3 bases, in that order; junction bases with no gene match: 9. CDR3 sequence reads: CASSLGFASGIEETQYF. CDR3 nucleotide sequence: TGTGCCAGCAGCTTAGGGTTCGCTAGCGGGATAGAAGAGACCCAGTACTTC.

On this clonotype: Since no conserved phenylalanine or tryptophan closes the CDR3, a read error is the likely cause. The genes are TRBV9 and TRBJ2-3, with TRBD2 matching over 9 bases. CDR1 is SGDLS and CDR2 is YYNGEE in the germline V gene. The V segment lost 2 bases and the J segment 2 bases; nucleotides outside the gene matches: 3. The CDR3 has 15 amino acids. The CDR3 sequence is CASSVGTSSTDTQYL. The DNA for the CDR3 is TGTGCCAGCAGCGTCGGGACTAGCTCCACAGATACGCAGTATCTT.

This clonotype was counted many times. The CDR3 sequence is CASSQGLAGEQFF. CDR3 coding DNA: TGCGCCAGCAGCCAAGGGTTGGCTGGTGAGCAGTTCTTC. The V gene is TRBV4-1, the J gene TRBJ2-1; D not resolved. Germline V gives CDR1 MGHRA, CDR2 YSYEKL. Trimming left V 1 base short and J 9 bases short, with 10 bases between. The CDR3 runs 13 residues.

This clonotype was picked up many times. CDR3 amino acids: CASWEGGGNQPQHF. CDR3 nucleotide sequence: TGTGCCAGCTGGGAAGGGGGTGGCAATCAGCCCCAGCATTTT. The chain uses TRBV6-2 or TRBV6-3 and TRBJ1-5; D is perhaps TRBD1 (6 bases). Deletions cut 8 bases from V and 2 bases from J, with 13 bases between. Per the germline V gene, CDR1 is MNHEY and CDR2 is SVGEGT. The CDR3 covers 14 residues.

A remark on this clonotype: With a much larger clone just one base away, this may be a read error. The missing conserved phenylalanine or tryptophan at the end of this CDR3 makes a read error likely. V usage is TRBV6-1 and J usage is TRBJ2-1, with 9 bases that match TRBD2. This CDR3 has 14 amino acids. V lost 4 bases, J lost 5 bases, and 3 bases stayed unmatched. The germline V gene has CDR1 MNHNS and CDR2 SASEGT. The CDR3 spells CASSVSGGDNEQFL. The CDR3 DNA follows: TGTGCCAGCAGTGTTAGCGGGGGAGACAATGAGCAGTTCCTC.

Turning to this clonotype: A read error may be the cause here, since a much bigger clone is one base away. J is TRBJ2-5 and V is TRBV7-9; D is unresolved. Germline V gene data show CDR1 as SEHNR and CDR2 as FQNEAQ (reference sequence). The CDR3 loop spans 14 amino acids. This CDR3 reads CASSSPLAEEAQYF. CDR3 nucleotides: TGTGCCAGCAGCTCCCCTTTGGCGGAAGAGGCCCAGTACTTC.

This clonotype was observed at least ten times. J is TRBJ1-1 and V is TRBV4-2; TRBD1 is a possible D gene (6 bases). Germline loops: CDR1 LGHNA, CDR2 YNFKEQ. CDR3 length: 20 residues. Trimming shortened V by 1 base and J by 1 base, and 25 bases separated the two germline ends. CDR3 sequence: CASSQGAQGYGVEENTEAFF. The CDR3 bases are TGTGCCAGCAGCCAAGGGGCCCAGGGGTACGGAGTGGAAGAGAACACTGAAGCTTTCTTT.

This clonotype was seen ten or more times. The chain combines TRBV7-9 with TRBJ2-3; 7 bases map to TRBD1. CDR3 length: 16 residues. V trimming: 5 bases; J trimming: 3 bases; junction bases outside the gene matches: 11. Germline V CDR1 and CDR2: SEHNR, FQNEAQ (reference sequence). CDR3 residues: CASSQNRDRSTDTQYF. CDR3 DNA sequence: TGTGCCAGCAGCCAAAACCGGGACAGAAGTACAGATACGCAGTATTTT.

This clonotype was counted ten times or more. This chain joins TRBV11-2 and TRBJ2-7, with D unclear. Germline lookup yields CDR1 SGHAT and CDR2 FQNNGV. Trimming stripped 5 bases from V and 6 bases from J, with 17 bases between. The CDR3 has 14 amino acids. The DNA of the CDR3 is TGTGCCAGCAGCCTGACTGATGGGATACCCGAGCAGTACTTC. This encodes CASSLTDGIPEQYF.

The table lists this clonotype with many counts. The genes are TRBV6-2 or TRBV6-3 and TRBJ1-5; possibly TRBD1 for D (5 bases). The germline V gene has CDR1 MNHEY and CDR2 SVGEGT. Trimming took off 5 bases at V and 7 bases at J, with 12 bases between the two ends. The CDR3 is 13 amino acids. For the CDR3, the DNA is TGTGCCAGCAGTCCCGGGGGTGGACAGCCCCAGCATTTT. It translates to CASSPGGGQPQHF.

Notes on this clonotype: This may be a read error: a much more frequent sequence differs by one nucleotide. CDR3 sequence reads: CASSLLSTETQYF. The CDR3 coding sequence is TGTGCCAGCAGTTTATTAAGCACAGAGACGCAGTATTTT. V and J are TRBV27 and TRBJ2-3; no definite D call. The CDR3 is 13 residues long. Germline V gives CDR1 MNHEY, CDR2 SMNVEV (reference sequence).

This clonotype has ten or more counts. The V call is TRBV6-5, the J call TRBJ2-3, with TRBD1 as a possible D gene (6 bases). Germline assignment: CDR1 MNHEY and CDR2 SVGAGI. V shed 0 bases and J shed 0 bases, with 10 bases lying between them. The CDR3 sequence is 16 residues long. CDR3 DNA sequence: TGTGCCAGCAGTTACTCCGCAGGGGCTAGCACAGATACGCAGTATTTT. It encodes CASSYSAGASTDTQYF.

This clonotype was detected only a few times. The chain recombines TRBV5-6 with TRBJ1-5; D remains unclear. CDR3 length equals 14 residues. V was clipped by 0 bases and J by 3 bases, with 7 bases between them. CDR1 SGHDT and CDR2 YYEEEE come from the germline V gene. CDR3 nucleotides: TGTGCCAGCAGCTTGGTACAAGACAATCAGCCCCAGCATTTT. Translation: CASSLVQDNQPQHF.

DNA for the CDR3: TGTGCCAGCAGCGATATGACAGATAACTATGGCTACACCTTC. Amino acid sequence: CASSDMTDNYGYTF. This chain links TRBV5-4 with TRBJ1-2; the D gene is possibly TRBD1 (5 bases). Looked up from germline, CDR1 is SGHNT and CDR2 is YYREEE (reference sequence). The CDR3 is made up of 14 amino acids. V lost 4 bases to trimming and J lost 1 base, with 11 bases between them.